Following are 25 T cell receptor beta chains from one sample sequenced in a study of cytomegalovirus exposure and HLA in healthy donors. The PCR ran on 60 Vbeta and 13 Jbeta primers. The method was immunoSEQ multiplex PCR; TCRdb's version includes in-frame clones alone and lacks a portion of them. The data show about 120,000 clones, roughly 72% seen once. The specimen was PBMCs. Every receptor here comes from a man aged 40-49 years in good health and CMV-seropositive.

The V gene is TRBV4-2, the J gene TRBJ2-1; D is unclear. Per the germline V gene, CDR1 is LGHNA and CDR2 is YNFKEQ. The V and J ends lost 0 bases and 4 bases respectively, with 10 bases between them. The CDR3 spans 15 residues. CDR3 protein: CASSQDQRGYNEQFF. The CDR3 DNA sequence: TGTGCCAGCAGCCAAGATCAACGCGGATACAATGAGCAGTTCTTC.

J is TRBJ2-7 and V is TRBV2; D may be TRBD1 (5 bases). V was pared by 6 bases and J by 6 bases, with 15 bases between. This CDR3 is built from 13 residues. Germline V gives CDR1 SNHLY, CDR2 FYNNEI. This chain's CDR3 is CASRPDSTGEQYF. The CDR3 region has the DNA TGTGCCAGCAGACCAGACAGTACCGGCGAGCAGTACTTC.

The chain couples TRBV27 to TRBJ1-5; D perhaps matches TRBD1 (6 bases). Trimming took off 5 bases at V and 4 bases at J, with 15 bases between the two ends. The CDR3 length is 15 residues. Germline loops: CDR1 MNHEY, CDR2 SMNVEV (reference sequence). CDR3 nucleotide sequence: TGTGCCAGCAGTCTACAGGGAAGTGGGAATCAGCCCCAGCATTTT. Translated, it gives CASSLQGSGNQPQHF.

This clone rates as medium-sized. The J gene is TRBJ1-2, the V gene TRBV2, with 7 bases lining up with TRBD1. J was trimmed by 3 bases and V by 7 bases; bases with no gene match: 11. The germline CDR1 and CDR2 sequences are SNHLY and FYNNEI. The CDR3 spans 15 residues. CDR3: CASTRRGQRDYGYTF. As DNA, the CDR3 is TGTGCCAGCACCCGAAGGGGACAGAGAGACTATGGCTACACCTTC.

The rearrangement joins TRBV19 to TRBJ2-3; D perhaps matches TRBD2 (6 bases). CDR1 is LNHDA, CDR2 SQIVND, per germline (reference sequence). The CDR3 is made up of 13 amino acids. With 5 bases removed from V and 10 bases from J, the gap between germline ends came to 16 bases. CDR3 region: CASSLPEGLAQYF. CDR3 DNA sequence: TGTGCCAGTAGTCTTCCCGAGGGACTCGCGCAGTATTTT.

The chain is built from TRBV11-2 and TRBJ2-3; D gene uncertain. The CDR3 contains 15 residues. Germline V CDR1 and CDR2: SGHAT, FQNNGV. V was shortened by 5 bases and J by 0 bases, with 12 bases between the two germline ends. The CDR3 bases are TGTGCCAGCAGCCCCGCGACACGCAGCACAGATACGCAGTATTTT. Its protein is CASSPATRSTDTQYF.

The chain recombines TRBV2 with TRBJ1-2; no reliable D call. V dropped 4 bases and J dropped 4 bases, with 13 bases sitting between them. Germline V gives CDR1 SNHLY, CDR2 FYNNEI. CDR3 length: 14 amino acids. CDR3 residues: CASSVLRDFYGYTF. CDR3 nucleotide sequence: TGTGCCAGCAGTGTTTTGAGGGATTTCTATGGCTACACCTTC.

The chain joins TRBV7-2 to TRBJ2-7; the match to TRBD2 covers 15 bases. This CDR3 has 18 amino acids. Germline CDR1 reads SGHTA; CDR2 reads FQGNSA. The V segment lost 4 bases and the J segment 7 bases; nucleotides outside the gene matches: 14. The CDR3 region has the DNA TGTGCCAGCAGCTCCTCTCGGACTAGCGGGAGGGCGAGGGAAGAGCAGTACTTC. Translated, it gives CASSSSRTSGRAREEQYF.

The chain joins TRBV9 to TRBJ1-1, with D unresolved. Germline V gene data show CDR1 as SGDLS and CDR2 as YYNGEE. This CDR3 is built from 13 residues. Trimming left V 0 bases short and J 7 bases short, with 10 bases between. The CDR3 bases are TGTGCCAGCAGCGTAGAAGGTACAGATGAAGCTTTCTTT. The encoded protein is CASSVEGTDEAFF.

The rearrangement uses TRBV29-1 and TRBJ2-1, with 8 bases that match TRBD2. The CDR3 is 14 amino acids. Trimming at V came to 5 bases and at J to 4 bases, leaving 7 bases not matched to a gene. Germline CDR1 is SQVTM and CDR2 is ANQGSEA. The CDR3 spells CSVSGGSLYNEQFF. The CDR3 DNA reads TGCAGCGTTTCGGGGGGGAGCCTTTACAATGAGCAGTTCTTC.

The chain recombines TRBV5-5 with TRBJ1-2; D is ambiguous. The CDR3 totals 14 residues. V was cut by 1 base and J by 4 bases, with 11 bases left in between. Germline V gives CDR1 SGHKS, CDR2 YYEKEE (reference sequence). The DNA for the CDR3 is TGTGCCAGCAGCTTGTCCGTCCCCCTCTATGGCTACACCTTC. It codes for CASSLSVPLYGYTF.

The CDR3 protein is CASSVGVGRRPDTQYF. In nucleotides, the CDR3 is TGTGCCAGCAGCGTAGGGGTAGGAAGGAGGCCAGATACGCAGTATTTT. The J gene is TRBJ2-3, the V gene TRBV9; D may be TRBD2 (5 bases). V lost 0 bases to trimming and J lost 4 bases, with 15 bases between them. The germline V gene encodes CDR1 SGDLS and CDR2 YYNGEE. This CDR3 spans 16 amino acids.

The CDR3 region has the DNA TGTGCCAGCAGTGAAGTAGGGGACAAGAACACTGAAGCTTTCTTT. Its protein product is CASSEVGDKNTEAFF. The V call is TRBV2, the J call TRBJ1-1; the D gene is possibly TRBD1 (6 bases). With 1 base removed from V and 1 base from J, the gap between germline ends came to 10 bases. Looked up from germline, CDR1 is SNHLY and CDR2 is FYNNEI. The CDR3 spans 15 residues. Complete variable domain (other parts from reference TRBV2 and TRBJ1-1): EPEVTQTPSHQVTQMGQEVILRCVPISNHLYFYWYRQILGQKVEFLVSFYNNEISEKSEIFDDQFSVERPDGSNFTLKIRSTKLEDSAMYFCASSEVGDKNTEAFFGQGTRLTVV.

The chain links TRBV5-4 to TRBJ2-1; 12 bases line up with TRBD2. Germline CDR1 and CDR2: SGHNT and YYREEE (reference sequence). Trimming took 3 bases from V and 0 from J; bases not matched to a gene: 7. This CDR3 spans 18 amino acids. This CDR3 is CASSSSSLAGGSYNEQFF. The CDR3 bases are TGTGCCAGCAGCTCTTCCTCACTAGCGGGAGGCTCCTACAATGAGCAGTTCTTC.

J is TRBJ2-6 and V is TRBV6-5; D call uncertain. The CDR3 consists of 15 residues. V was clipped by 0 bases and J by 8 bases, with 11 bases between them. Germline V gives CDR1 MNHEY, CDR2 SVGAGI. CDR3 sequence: CASSYSQTGSNVLTF. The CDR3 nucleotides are TGTGCCAGCAGTTACTCGCAGACCGGGTCCAACGTCCTGACTTTC.

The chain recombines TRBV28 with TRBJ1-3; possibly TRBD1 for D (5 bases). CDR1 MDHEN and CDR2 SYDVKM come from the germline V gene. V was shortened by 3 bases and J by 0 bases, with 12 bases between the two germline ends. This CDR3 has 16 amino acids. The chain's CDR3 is CASSLRQRSSGNTIYF. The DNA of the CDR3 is TGTGCCAGCAGTTTGAGACAGAGGAGCTCTGGAAACACCATATATTTT.

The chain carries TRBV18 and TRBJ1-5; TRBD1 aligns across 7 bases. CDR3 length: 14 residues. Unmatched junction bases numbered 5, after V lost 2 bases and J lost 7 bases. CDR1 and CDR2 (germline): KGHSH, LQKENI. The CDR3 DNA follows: TGTGCCAGCTCACCAGGGCAGGGGGTCCAGCCCCAGCATTTT. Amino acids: CASSPGQGVQPQHF.

The CDR3: CASSPGGRTYNEQFF. The CDR3 coding sequence is TGTGCCAGCAGCCCCGGAGGCCGAACCTACAATGAGCAGTTCTTC. V usage is TRBV4-2 and J usage is TRBJ2-1, with D perhaps TRBD2 (5 bases). Germline V gene data show CDR1 as LGHNA and CDR2 as YNFKEQ. Trimming removed 4 bases from V and 2 bases from J, with 12 bases in between. The CDR3 covers 15 residues.

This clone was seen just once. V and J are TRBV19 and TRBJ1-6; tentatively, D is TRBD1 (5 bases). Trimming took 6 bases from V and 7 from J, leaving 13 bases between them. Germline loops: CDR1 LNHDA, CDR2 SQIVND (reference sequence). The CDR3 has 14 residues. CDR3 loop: CASSPRVKNSPLHF. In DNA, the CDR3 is TGTGCCAGTAGCCCCAGGGTGAAGAATTCACCCCTCCACTTT.

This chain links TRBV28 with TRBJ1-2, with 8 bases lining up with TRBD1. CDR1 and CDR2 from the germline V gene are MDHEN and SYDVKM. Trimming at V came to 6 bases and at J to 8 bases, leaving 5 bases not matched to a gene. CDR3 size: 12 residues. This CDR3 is CASRTGALGYTF. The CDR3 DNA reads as TGTGCCAGCAGGACAGGGGCGTTGGGCTACACCTTC.

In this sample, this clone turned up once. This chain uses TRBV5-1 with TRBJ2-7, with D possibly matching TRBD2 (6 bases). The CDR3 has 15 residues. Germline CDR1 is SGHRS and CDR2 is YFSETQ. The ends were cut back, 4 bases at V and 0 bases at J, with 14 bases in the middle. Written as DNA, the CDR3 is TGCGCCAGCAGCCCGATGGGGGGATCCTCCTACGAGCAGTACTTC. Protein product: CASSPMGGSSYEQYF.

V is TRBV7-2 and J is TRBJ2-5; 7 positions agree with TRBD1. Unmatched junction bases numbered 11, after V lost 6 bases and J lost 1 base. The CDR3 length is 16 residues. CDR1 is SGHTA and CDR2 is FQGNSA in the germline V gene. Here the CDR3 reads CASSLSGTAFQETQYF. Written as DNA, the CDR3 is TGTGCCAGCAGTTTATCCGGGACAGCGTTCCAAGAGACCCAGTACTTC.

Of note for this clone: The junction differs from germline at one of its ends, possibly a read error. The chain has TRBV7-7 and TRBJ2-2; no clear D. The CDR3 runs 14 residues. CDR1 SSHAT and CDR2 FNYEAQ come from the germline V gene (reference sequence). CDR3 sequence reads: CASSTVTNTGELFF. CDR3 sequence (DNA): TGTGCTAGCAGCACGGTAACGAACACCGGGGAGCTGTTTTTT.

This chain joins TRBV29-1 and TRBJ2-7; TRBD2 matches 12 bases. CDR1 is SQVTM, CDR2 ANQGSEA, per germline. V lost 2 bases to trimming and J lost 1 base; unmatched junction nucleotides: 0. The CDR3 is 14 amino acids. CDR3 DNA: TGCAGCGTTGAACTAGCGGGGGGGTCCTACGAGCAGTACTTC. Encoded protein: CSVELAGGSYEQYF.

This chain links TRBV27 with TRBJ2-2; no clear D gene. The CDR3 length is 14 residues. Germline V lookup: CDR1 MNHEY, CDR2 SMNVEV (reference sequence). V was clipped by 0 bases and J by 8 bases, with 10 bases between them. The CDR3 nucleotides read TGTGCCAGCAGTTTATCGGGTTGGGCTGGGGAGCTGTTTTTT. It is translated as CASSLSGWAGELFF.